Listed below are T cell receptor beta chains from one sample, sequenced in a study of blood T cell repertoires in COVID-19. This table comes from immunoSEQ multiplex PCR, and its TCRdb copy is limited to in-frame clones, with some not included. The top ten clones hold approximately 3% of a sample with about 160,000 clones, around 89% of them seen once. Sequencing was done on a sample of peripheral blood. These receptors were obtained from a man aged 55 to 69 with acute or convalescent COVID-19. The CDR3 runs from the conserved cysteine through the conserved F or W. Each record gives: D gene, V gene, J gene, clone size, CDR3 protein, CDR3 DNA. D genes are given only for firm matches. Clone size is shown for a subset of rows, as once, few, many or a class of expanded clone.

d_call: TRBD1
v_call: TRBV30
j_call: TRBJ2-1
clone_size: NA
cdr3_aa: CAWSVKGTGDNEQFF
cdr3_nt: TGTGCCTGGAGTGTAAAGGGGACAGGGGACAATGAGCAGTTCTTC

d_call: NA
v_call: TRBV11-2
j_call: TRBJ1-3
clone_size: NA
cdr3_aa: CASSPLRGSGNTIYF
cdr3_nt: TGTGCCAGCAGCCCCCTCAGGGGTTCTGGAAACACCATATATTTT

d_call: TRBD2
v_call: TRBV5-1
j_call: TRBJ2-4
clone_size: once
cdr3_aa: CASSLWGGGSPENIQYF
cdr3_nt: TGCGCCAGCAGCTTGTGGGGCGGGGGGTCCCCCGAAAACATTCAGTACTTC

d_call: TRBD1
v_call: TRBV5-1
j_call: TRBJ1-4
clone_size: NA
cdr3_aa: CASSPGTASEKLFF
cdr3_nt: TGCGCCAGCAGCCCAGGGACAGCCAGCGAAAAACTGTTTTTT

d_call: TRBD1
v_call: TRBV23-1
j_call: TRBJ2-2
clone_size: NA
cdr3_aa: CASSHYLRTGRTGELFF
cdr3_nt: TGCGCCAGCAGTCACTACCTTCGGACAGGGCGAACCGGGGAGCTGTTTTTT

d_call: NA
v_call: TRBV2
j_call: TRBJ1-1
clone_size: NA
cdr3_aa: CASKGDVPSEAFF
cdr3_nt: TGTGCCAGCAAGGGGGACGTTCCCTCGGAAGCTTTCTTT

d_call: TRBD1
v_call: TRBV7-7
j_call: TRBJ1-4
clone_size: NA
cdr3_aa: CASSPDRGGGKLFF
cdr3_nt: TGTGCCAGCAGCCCGGACAGGGGGGGCGGAAAACTGTTTTTT

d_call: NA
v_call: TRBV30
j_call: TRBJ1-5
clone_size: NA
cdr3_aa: CAWSKGYGNQPQHF
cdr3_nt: TGTGCCTGGTCGAAGGGGTACGGCAATCAGCCCCAGCATTTT

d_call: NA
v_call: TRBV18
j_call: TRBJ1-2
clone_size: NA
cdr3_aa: CASSPRGAPAYGYTF
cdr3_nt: TGTGCCAGCTCACCCAGGGGCGCCCCCGCCTATGGCTACACCTTC

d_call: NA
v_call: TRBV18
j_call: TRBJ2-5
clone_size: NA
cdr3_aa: CASSPVRRETQYF
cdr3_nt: TGTGCCAGCTCACCTGTCAGGAGGGAGACCCAGTACTTC

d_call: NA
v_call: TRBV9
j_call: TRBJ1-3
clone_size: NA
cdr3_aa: CASSLQGRDTIYF
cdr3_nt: TGTGCCAGCAGTCTTCAGGGTCGGGACACCATATATTTT

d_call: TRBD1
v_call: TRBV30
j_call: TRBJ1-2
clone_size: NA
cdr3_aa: CAWSAQGVGGYTF
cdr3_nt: TGTGCCTGGAGTGCCCAGGGGGTAGGTGGCTACACCTTC

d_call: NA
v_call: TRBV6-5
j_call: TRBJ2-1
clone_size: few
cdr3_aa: CASSLGLGDEQFF
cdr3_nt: TGTGCCAGCAGTTTGGGACTGGGGGATGAGCAGTTCTTC

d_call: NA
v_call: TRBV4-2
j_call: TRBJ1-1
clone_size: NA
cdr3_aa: CASSQSPTRRNTEAFF
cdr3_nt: TGTGCCAGCAGCCAATCACCCACCCGGAGGAACACTGAAGCTTTCTTT

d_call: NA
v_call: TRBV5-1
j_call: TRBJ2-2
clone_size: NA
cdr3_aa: CASSPTGQGPGELFF
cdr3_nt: TGCGCCAGCAGCCCCACGGGCCAGGGTCCCGGGGAGCTGTTTTTT

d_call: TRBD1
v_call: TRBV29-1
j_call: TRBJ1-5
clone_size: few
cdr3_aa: CSASQGDNQPQHF
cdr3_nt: TGCAGCGCGTCTCAGGGGGACAATCAGCCCCAGCATTTT

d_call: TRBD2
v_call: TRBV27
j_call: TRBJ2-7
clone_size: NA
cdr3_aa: CASSFRAGTYEQYF
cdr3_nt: TGTGCCAGCAGTTTCCGAGCGGGAACCTACGAGCAGTACTTC

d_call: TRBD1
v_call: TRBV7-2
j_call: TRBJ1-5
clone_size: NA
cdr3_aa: CASSPRGRGQVGNQPQHF
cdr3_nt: TGTGCCAGCAGCCCCAGGGGGCGCGGACAGGTCGGCAATCAGCCCCAGCATTTT

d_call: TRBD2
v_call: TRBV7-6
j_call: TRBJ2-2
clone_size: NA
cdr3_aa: CASSFGTSATGELFF
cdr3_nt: TGTGCCAGCAGCTTTGGGACTAGCGCGACCGGGGAGCTGTTTTTT

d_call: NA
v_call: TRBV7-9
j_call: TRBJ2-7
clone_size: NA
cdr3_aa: CASTWDRGGHEQYF
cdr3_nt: TGTGCCAGCACCTGGGACCGTGGGGGCCACGAGCAGTACTTC

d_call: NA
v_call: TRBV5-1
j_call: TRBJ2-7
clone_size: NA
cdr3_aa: CASSLRESSYEQYF
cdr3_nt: TGCGCCAGCAGCTTGAGGGAGAGCTCCTACGAGCAGTACTTC

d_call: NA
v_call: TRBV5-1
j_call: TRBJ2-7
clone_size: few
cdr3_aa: CASSLVGGGYEQYF
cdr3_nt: TGCGCCAGCAGCTTGGTGGGGGGTGGCTACGAGCAGTACTTC

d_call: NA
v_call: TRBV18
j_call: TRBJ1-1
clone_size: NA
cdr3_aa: CASSRHGDTEAFF
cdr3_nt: TGTGCCAGCTCAAGACACGGGGACACTGAAGCTTTCTTT

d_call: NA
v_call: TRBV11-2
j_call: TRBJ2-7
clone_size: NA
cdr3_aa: CASSLSDSYEQYF
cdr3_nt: TGTGCCAGCAGCTTGAGCGACTCCTACGAGCAGTACTTC

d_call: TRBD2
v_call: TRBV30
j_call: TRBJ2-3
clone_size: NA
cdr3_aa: CAWSREVTRDTDTQYF
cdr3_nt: TGTGCCTGGAGCCGGGAGGTCACTAGAGACACAGATACGCAGTATTTT

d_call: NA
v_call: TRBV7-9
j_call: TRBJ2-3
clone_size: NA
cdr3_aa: CASSFSTSADTQYF
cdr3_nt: TGTGCCAGCAGCTTCTCCACAAGCGCAGATACGCAGTATTTT

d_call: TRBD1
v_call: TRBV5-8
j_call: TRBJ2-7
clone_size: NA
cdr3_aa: CASSLRQGVLNEQYF
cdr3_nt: TGTGCCAGCAGCCTGCGACAGGGGGTATTGAACGAGCAGTACTTC

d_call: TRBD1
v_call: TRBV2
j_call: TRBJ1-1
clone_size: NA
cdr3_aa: CASTQGQVNTEAFF
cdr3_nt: TGTGCCAGCACCCAGGGACAGGTGAACACTGAAGCTTTCTTT

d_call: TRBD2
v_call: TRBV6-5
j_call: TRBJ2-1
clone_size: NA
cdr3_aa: CASSYEGLAGGNEQFF
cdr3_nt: TGTGCCAGCAGTTACGAGGGACTAGCTGGTGGTAATGAGCAGTTCTTC